This T cell receptor (beta chain) was documented in a study of cytomegalovirus exposure and HLA in healthy donors. Trimming stripped 5 bases from V and 4 bases from J, with 17 bases between. The germline CDR1 and CDR2 sequences are MNHEY and SVGAGI. This CDR3 has 15 residues. This cohort consisted of healthy bone marrow donors. Whole-study results and caveats: An analysis done earlier found most TCR beta V segments productive about 87% or about 30% of the time. According to reports, the classifier identified cytomegalovirus status with high specificity and sensitivity. Later genetic work tied a missense DCLRE1C variant to beta-chain V and J trimming.

Turning to this clone: Antigen specificity is unknown.

The PCR contained 60 Vbeta and 13 Jbeta primers. Measured with immunoSEQ multiplex PCR; TCRdb has only the in-frame clones, and not every one. The table lists around 130,000 clones, 65% to 90% of them singletons. Specimen: PBMCs. The chain uses TRBV6-5 and TRBJ1-2; D is possibly TRBD1 (5 bases). This TCR came from a man aged 18 to 30 in good health and CMV-seronegative. The CDR3 region has the DNA TGTGCCAGCAGTATCACGAGACAGCCGTCCTATGGCTACACCTTC. Translated: CASSITRQPSYGYTF.